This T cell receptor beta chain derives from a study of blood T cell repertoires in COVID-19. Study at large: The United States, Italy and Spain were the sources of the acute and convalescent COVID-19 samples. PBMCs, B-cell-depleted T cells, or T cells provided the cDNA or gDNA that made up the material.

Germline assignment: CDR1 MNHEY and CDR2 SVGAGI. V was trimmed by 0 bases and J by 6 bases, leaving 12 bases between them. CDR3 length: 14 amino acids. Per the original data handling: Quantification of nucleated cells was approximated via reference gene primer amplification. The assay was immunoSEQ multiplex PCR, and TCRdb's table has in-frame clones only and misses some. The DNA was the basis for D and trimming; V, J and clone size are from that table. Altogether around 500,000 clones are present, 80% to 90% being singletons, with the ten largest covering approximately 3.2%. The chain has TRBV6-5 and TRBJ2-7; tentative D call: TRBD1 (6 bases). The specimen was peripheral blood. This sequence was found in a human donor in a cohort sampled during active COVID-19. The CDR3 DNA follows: TGTGCCAGCAGTTACTCGAGACAGGCCCGCGAGCAGTACTTC. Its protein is CASSYSRQAREQYF.